This T cell receptor beta chain comes out of a study of blood T cell repertoires in COVID-19. Overall study: Sites across the United States, Italy and Spain contributed samples from acute and convalescent COVID-19.

This clone was detected once. Authors' methods: It was from reference gene primer amplification that nucleated cell counts were estimated. Produced via immunoSEQ multiplex PCR; TCRdb's table is partial and in-frame only. V, J and clone size are taken as reported in that table, and D and trimming were inferred from the DNA itself. This table has 150,000 or so clones, around nine tenths appearing once. The sequencing input was peripheral blood. This TCR was sampled from a woman in her seventies with COVID-19, enrolled during active disease.

CDR3 sequence: CASSLRGTGKEFF. The CDR3 DNA reads as TGTGCCAGCAGCTTGAGGGGAACAGGGAAGGAGTTCTTC. The chain recombines TRBV5-4 with TRBJ2-1; a weak D match, TRBD1 (6 bases). Germline CDR1 SGHNT, CDR2 YYREEE (reference sequence). V gave up 1 base and J gave up 14 bases, with 16 bases separating them. This CDR3 comprises 13 residues.